Below, one T cell receptor beta chain is given with its context. This entry comes from a study of blood T cell repertoires in COVID-19. Per the germline V gene, CDR1 is GTSNPN and CDR2 is SVGIG (reference sequence). The V and J ends lost 3 bases and 9 bases, in that order; junction bases with no gene match: 7. The CDR3 spans 12 residues. As handled by the study authors: Amplified reference gene primers provided the basis for estimating nucleated cell counts. TCRdb's table, derived via immunoSEQ multiplex PCR, lists solely in-frame clones and lacks some. V and J calls and clone size come straight from that table; D and trimming were deduced from the DNA. The sample yields 250,000 to 300,000 clones, roughly 85% seen once.

The sequencing input was peripheral blood. The TCR originated in a young woman with active or convalescent COVID-19. The chain combines TRBV30 with TRBJ1-1; TRBD1 agrees at 7 bases. CDR3 DNA sequence: TGTGCCTGGAGGACAGGGCTTGGGAAAGCTTTCTTT. It specifies CAWRTGLGKAFF.